Presented here are 15 T cell receptor beta chains from one specimen sequenced in a study of CD8 T cells in ankylosing spondylitis. In TCRdb, the 5' RACE reads were re-called with MiXCR into one record per CDR3 protein. The table lists under 250,000 distinct CDR3 sequences, approximately 8% of them singletons. The specimen sequenced was blood, either unsorted or a sorted T cell fraction (not recorded which). The receptor source for this set is a female donor with ankylosing spondylitis or in good health (not recorded which).

At least ten counts were recorded for this clonotype. The junction departs from the called germline gene at one end, perhaps through a read error. The chain employs TRBV27 and TRBJ1-3, with D possibly matching TRBD1 (5 bases). This CDR3 is built from 18 residues. Looked up from germline, CDR1 is MNHEY and CDR2 is SMNVEV (reference sequence). CDR3 bases: TGCACCAGCAGTTCTCAAAAGCCTATGGGGGTTGTCGGAAACACCATATATTTT. The encoded protein is CTSSSQKPMGVVGNTIYF.

This clonotype was detected many times. The V gene is TRBV18, the J gene TRBJ1-5; unclear D gene. There are 13 residues in the CDR3. V lost 2 bases and J lost 7, with 9 bases in between. Germline loops: CDR1 KGHSH, CDR2 LQKENI. DNA for the CDR3: TGTGCCAGCTCACCAGCGGGCCTCCAGCCCCAGCATTTT. Residues: CASSPAGLQPQHF.

This clonotype was found many times. This sequence joins TRBV12-3 or TRBV12-4 and TRBJ2-1, with TRBD2 matching 7 bases. CDR3 size: 15 residues. V lost 6 bases, J lost 2 bases, and 7 bases stayed unmatched. Here the CDR3 reads CASSQRGSPYNEQFF. DNA for the CDR3: TGTGCCAGCAGCCAACGCGGGAGTCCCTACAATGAGCAGTTCTTC.

This clonotype occurred many times. The chain couples TRBV18 to TRBJ1-4, with a weak D call TRBD1 (5 bases). This CDR3 has 15 residues. Between the trimmed V and J ends, which lost 3 bases and 6 bases, there was a span of 14 bases. In germline, CDR1 is KGHSH, CDR2 LQKENI. CDR3 in amino acids: CASSPRTSADEKLFF. CDR3 nucleotide sequence: TGTGCCAGCTCACCCCGGACAAGTGCGGATGAAAAACTGTTTTTT.

This clonotype was seen at least ten times. J is TRBJ2-7 and V is TRBV10-3, with D hard to call. CDR3 length: 18 amino acids. V was cut by 7 bases and J by 4 bases, with 29 bases left in between. The V gene's germline CDR1 is ENHRY and CDR2 SYGVKD. CDR3 sequence (DNA): TGTGCCATCAAGATAACATCTTCGGTTTTTTTCGGTCGGTACGAGCAGTACTTC. It translates to CAIKITSSVFFGRYEQYF.

This clonotype was observed many times. The chain joins TRBV12-3 or TRBV12-4 to TRBJ2-1, with D unresolved. The V and J ends lost 2 bases and 16 bases respectively, with 12 bases between them. This CDR3 region has 11 residues. The CDR3 DNA sequence: TGTGCCAGCAGTTTAACGGATTCTGGATTCTTC. It specifies CASSLTDSGFF.

This clonotype showed up many times. This CDR3 is CASSYSGVPDTQYF. DNA of the CDR3: TGTGCCAGCAGTTACTCTGGAGTCCCAGATACGCAGTATTTT. The V and J genes are TRBV6-2 or TRBV6-3 and TRBJ2-3; no clear D. Per the germline V gene, CDR1 is MNHEY and CDR2 is SVGEGT. There are 14 residues in the CDR3. V lost 0 bases and J lost 4, with 8 bases in between.

This clonotype has a count of ten or more. This chain links TRBV20-1 with TRBJ2-1; D is perhaps TRBD2 (5 bases). Per germline, CDR1 DFQATT and CDR2 SNEGSKA (reference sequence). Trimming removed 5 bases from V and 7 bases from J, with 15 bases in between. The CDR3 has 13 residues. CDR3 protein: CSALRGWGNEQFF. As DNA, the CDR3 is TGCAGTGCTTTACGGGGATGGGGAAATGAGCAGTTCTTC.

V is TRBV7-6 and J is TRBJ1-2, with a tentative D call TRBD1 (5 bases). The CDR3 length is 14 residues. V dropped 0 bases and J dropped 4 bases, with 9 bases sitting between them. Germline V gene lookup returns CDR1 SGHVS and CDR2 FNYEAQ. The CDR3 DNA sequence: TGTGCCAGCAGCTTAGCGGGAGGGACCTATGGCTACACCTTC. This translates into CASSLAGGTYGYTF.

The chain combines TRBV7-9 with TRBJ2-1; D is ambiguous. CDR1 and CDR2 (germline): SEHNR, FQNEAQ (reference sequence). This CDR3 contains 17 residues. V gave up 0 bases and J gave up 0 bases, with 12 bases separating them. The CDR3 loop reads CASSLAPGSFSYNEQFF. The CDR3 DNA reads TGTGCCAGCAGCTTAGCGCCCGGGTCCTTCTCCTACAATGAGCAGTTCTTC.

This clonotype has more than one count but fewer than ten. The rearrangement links TRBV6-6 to TRBJ2-7; weak D call: TRBD1 (5 bases). Germline V lookup: CDR1 MNHNY, CDR2 SVGAGI (reference sequence). Trimming took 8 bases from V and 4 from J, leaving 12 bases between them. This CDR3 is built from 12 residues. The CDR3 sequence is CASSGQIYEQYF. The CDR3, as DNA: TGTGCCAGCTCAGGGCAAATATACGAGCAGTACTTC.

Many counts were recorded for this clonotype. This rearrangement joins TRBV29-1 to TRBJ1-1; TRBD1 agrees at 9 bases. The J segment lost 1 base and the V segment lost 6 bases, leaving 3 bases of the junction unmatched. Germline-derived CDR1 and CDR2 are SQVTM and ANQGSEA. This CDR3 has 13 residues. CDR3 residues: CSVGQGKNTEAFF. The DNA of the CDR3 is TGCAGCGTAGGACAGGGGAAGAACACTGAAGCTTTCTTT.

This clonotype was counted only a few times. The chain combines TRBV12-3 or TRBV12-4 with TRBJ2-5; 9 nucleotides agree with TRBD1. Unmatched junction bases numbered 8, after V lost 6 bases and J lost 3 bases. The CDR3 contains 15 residues. The CDR3 coding sequence is TGTGCCAGCAGATCCCTCCGACAGGGGGAAGAGACCCAGTACTTC. It codes for CASRSLRQGEETQYF.

This clonotype was detected many times. V gene TRBV7-2 combines with J gene TRBJ2-2; 8 bases are a match to TRBD2. The germline gives CDR1 SGHTA, CDR2 FQGNSA. This CDR3 region has 16 residues. With V trimmed by 5 bases and J by 7 bases, 12 bases remained unmatched. This CDR3 reads CASSPRGGRTHGELFF. The CDR3 DNA is TGTGCCAGCAGCCCTCGGGGCGGGAGGACCCACGGGGAGCTGTTTTTT.

The V gene is TRBV18, the J gene TRBJ1-5, with 7 bases identical to TRBD1. Germline V gene lookup returns CDR1 KGHSH and CDR2 LQKENI. After removal of 2 bases from V and 0 bases from J, the junction contained 4 bases not matched to a gene. The CDR3 sequence is 16 residues long. As DNA, the CDR3 is TGTGCCAGCTCACCAACAGGGGCCCCTAGCAATCAGCCCCAGCATTTT. It yields the protein CASSPTGAPSNQPQHF.